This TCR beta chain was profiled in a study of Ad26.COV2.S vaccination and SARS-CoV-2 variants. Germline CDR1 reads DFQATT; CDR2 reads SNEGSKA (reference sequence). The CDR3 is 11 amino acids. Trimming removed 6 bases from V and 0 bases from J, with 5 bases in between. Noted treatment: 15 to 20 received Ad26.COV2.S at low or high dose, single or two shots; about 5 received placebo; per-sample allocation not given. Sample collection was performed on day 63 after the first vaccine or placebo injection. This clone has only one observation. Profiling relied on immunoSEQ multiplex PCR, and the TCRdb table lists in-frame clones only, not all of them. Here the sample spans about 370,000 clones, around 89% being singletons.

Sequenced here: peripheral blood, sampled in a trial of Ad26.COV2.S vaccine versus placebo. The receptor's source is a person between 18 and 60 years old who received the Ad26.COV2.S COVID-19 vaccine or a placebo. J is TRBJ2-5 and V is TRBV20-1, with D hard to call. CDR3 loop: CSATYQETQYF. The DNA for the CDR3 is TGCAGTGCCACCTACCAAGAGACCCAGTACTTC.